This passage covers 13 T cell receptor beta chains from one sample sequenced in a study of blood T cells in healthy people across ages. It was with a sample-barcoded 5' primer and a J-beta primer mix that a second PCR of about 6 to 12 cycles was run. TCRdb passed the 5' RACE reads through MiXCR, listing each CDR3 protein once. Of more than 650,000 distinct CDR3 sequences in the sample, around 24% were seen once. These data were also filed under a second study, of T cells of mothers and their children.

Sequences were obtained from blood. All receptors derive from a boy aged 5-17 years in good health.

The chain recombines TRBV29-1 with TRBJ2-1, with unresolved D. The CDR3 sequence is 13 residues long. CDR1 and CDR2 from the germline V gene are SQVTM and ANQGSEA. V gave up 8 bases and J gave up 3 bases, with 14 bases separating them. The chain's CDR3 is CSPTAAYYNEQFF. For the CDR3, the DNA is TGCAGCCCGACGGCAGCGTACTACAATGAGCAGTTCTTC.

This clonotype appeared a few times. The V gene is TRBV5-5, the J gene TRBJ1-1; D gene uncertain. CDR1 is SGHKS and CDR2 is YYEKEE in the germline V gene (reference sequence). Trimming took 4 bases from V and 4 from J, leaving 5 bases between them. This CDR3 contains 11 residues. Written as DNA, the CDR3 is TGTGCCAGCAGCCGAACCACTGAAGCTTTCTTT. Protein: CASSRTTEAFF.

This sequence joins TRBV20-1 and TRBJ2-5, with 7 positions matching TRBD1. The CDR3 covers 16 residues. Losses at the gene ends were 5 bases for V and 5 bases for J; bases not matched to a gene: 17. Germline lookup yields CDR1 DFQATT and CDR2 SNEGSKA (reference sequence). This CDR3 reads CSAPSSDREDTETQYF. The CDR3 DNA sequence: TGCAGTGCTCCCTCCTCCGACAGGGAAGATACGGAGACCCAGTACTTC.

In this sample, this clonotype turned up a few times. This sequence joins TRBV5-1 and TRBJ2-7; the D is unclear. From germline, CDR1 is SGHRS and CDR2 YFSETQ. The CDR3 runs 14 residues. The V and J ends lost 0 bases and 6 bases respectively, with 13 bases between them. CDR3 sequence reads: CASSLEAVVGEQYF. CDR3 in DNA: TGCGCCAGCAGCTTGGAGGCCGTGGTGGGCGAGCAGTACTTC.

In its sample, this clonotype was seen many times. The rearrangement joins TRBV29-1 to TRBJ2-5; a weak D match, TRBD2 (5 bases). CDR3 length: 14 residues. The germline V gene encodes CDR1 SQVTM and CDR2 ANQGSEA. Deletions cut 6 bases from V and 4 bases from J, with 18 bases between. CDR3 loop: CSVDPRGSIETQYF. In DNA form, the CDR3 reads TGCAGCGTGGACCCCCGGGGAAGCATAGAGACCCAGTACTTC.

This clonotype has just a few counts. J is TRBJ1-2 and V is TRBV12-3 or TRBV12-4, with D tentatively TRBD1 (5 bases). The CDR3 covers 16 residues. Trimming took off 4 bases at V and 3 bases at J, with 18 bases between the two ends. CDR3 region: CASSSTRRVPDYGYTF. The CDR3 DNA follows: TGTGCCAGCAGTTCGACACGCAGGGTGCCGGACTATGGCTACACCTTC.

The chain employs TRBV4-1 and TRBJ1-5; 8 nucleotides align to TRBD1. V dropped 2 bases and J dropped 5; count of bases not matched to a gene: 11. This CDR3 spans 17 amino acids. Germline assignment: CDR1 MGHRA and CDR2 YSYEKL. CDR3 amino acids: CASSQSSGQGFHQPQHF. CDR3 DNA: TGCGCCAGCAGCCAAAGCAGCGGACAGGGTTTCCATCAGCCCCAGCATTTT.

The chain combines TRBV29-1 with TRBJ2-1; D is undetermined. Between the trimmed V and J ends, which lost 1 base and 0 bases, there was a span of 4 bases. Germline V gene data show CDR1 as SQVTM and CDR2 as ANQGSEA. The CDR3 contains 13 residues. CDR3: CSVEVNSYNEQFF. CDR3 sequence (DNA): TGCAGCGTTGAAGTGAACTCCTACAATGAGCAGTTCTTC.

The chain combines TRBV12-3 or TRBV12-4 with TRBJ2-1, with D hard to call. The CDR3 is made up of 15 amino acids. V dropped 5 bases and J dropped 3 bases, with 14 bases sitting between them. The CDR3 loop reads CASSPALGNYNEQFF. The CDR3 region has the DNA TGTGCCAGCAGTCCCGCGTTGGGGAACTACAATGAGCAGTTCTTC.

The table lists this clonotype with a few counts. V and J are TRBV7-6 and TRBJ2-2; 9 bases are a match to TRBD1. V lost 6 bases to trimming and J lost 11 bases; unmatched junction nucleotides: 13. Looked up from germline, CDR1 is SGHVS and CDR2 is FNYEAQ. The CDR3 sequence is 15 residues long. The CDR3 DNA is TGTGCCAGCAGTTCTCAGACAGGGGGGGGCAAAGAGCTGTTTTTT. It translates to CASSSQTGGGKELFF. Combining the CDR3 with reference TRBV7-6 and TRBJ2-2 gives the whole variable domain GAGVSQSPRYKVTKRGQDVALRCDPISGHVSLYWYRQALGQGPEFLTYFNYEAQQDKSGLPNDRFSAERPEGSISTLTIQRTEQRDSAMYRCASSSQTGGGKELFFGEGSRLTVL.

The chain links TRBV5-1 to TRBJ2-3, with 10 positions matching TRBD1. CDR1 is SGHRS, CDR2 YFSETQ, per germline. Trimming removed 3 bases from V and 8 bases from J; junction bases left unmatched: 15. The CDR3 is made up of 17 amino acids. The CDR3 DNA is TGCGCCAGCAGCTGGGGAGTTCCGGGACAGGGGAGCGGTACGCAGTATTTT. Translated, it gives CASSWGVPGQGSGTQYF.

This clonotype was seen only a few times. CDR3 amino acids: CASSLSTEPQHF. The CDR3 nucleotides are TGTGCCAGCAGCTTATCGACGGAGCCCCAGCATTTT. This rearrangement joins TRBV7-9 to TRBJ1-5; no clear D. Trimming pared 2 bases from V and 8 bases from J, leaving 7 bases between. Germline V CDR1 and CDR2: SEHNR, FQNEAQ (reference sequence). The CDR3 is 12 residues long.

This clonotype was picked up a small number of times. The CDR3 loop reads CSVEETSEDNYEQYF. CDR3 sequence (DNA): TGCAGCGTTGAGGAAACTAGCGAAGACAACTACGAGCAGTACTTC. The chain carries TRBV29-1 and TRBJ2-1, with 7 bases that match TRBD2. The J call is doubtful: the DNA matches TRBJ2-7 better. Germline V CDR1 and CDR2: SQVTM, ANQGSEA. CDR3 size: 15 residues.